This passage covers 10 T cell receptor beta chains from one sample sequenced in a study of blood T cell repertoires in COVID-19. The data were produced by immunoSEQ multiplex PCR, yet TCRdb's version contains in-frame clones alone and is incomplete. The repertoire holds a few hundred thousand clones, with 85% as singletons. The specimen was PBMCs or T cells enriched from blood (not recorded which). The receptors were gathered from a man aged 35 to 55 who had recovered from COVID-19.

This clone has more than one count but fewer than ten. V and J are TRBV6-1 and TRBJ2-3, with 7 bases fitting TRBD2. The CDR3 totals 18 residues. Germline values: CDR1 MNHNS, CDR2 SASEGT. Unmatched junction bases numbered 13, after V lost 0 bases and J lost 4 bases. CDR3: CASSEAGILAKFADTQYF. The CDR3 bases are TGTGCCAGCAGTGAAGCCGGAATACTAGCGAAGTTTGCAGATACGCAGTATTTT.

This clone was seen once. V and J are TRBV29-1 and TRBJ1-1; 8 bases align to TRBD1. The CDR3 covers 13 residues. J lost 2 bases, V lost 6 bases, and 5 bases had no gene match. Germline lookup yields CDR1 SQVTM and CDR2 ANQGSEA. CDR3 amino acids: CSVLGQGNTEAFF. CDR3 in DNA: TGCAGCGTGCTAGGACAGGGAAACACTGAAGCTTTCTTT. Full variable domain (remainder filled in from reference TRBV29-1 and TRBJ1-1): SAVISQKPSRDICQRGTSLTIQCQVDSQVTMMFWYRQQPGQSLTLIATANQGSEATYESGFVIDKFPISRPNLTFSTLTVSNMSPEDSSIYLCSVLGQGNTEAFFGQGTRLTVV.

The chain uses TRBV28 and TRBJ1-2; D gene uncertain. This CDR3 contains 12 residues. V gave up 5 bases and J gave up 2 bases, with 6 bases separating them. Germline V CDR1 and CDR2: MDHEN, SYDVKM. DNA of the CDR3: TGTGCCAGCAGTCTGTCCAACTATGGCTACACCTTC. The encoded protein is CASSLSNYGYTF.

DNA for the CDR3: TGCGCCAGCAGCCTGGCCCCCAGACAGAACACTGAAGCTTTCTTT. This gives the protein CASSLAPRQNTEAFF. This chain connects TRBV4-1 to TRBJ1-1; D is uncertain. V dropped 4 bases and J dropped 1 base, with 13 bases sitting between them. The CDR3 totals 15 residues. In germline, CDR1 is MGHRA, CDR2 YSYEKL.

The chain employs TRBV13 and TRBJ2-7; 7 bases agree with TRBD2. Per the germline V gene, CDR1 is PRHDT and CDR2 is FYEKMQ (reference sequence). The ends lost 0 bases at V and 4 bases at J; junction bases unmatched: 9. This CDR3 spans 16 amino acids. CDR3 residues: CASSLGSGMAAYEQYF. CDR3 sequence (DNA): TGTGCCAGCAGCTTAGGCAGCGGGATGGCGGCTTACGAGCAGTACTTC. Full variable domain (outside the CDR3, taken from reference TRBV13 and TRBJ2-7): AAGVIQSPRHLIKEKRETATLKCYPIPRHDTVYWYQQGPGQDPQFLISFYEKMQSDKGSIPDRFSAQQFSDYHSELNMSSLELGDSALYFCASSLGSGMAAYEQYFGPGTRLTVT.

The chain is built from TRBV24-1 and TRBJ2-1; D unresolved. Germline V gene sequence: CDR1 KGHDR, CDR2 SFDVKD. The CDR3 consists of 12 residues. The V end lost 1 base, the J end lost 10 bases, and 7 bases lay between the germline ends. The CDR3 reads CATSDFGPEQFF. CDR3 nucleotides: TGTGCCACCAGTGATTTTGGGCCCGAGCAGTTCTTC.

V and J are TRBV9 and TRBJ1-2; no firm D call. In germline, CDR1 is SGDLS, CDR2 YYNGEE. CDR3 size: 15 residues. V lost 5 bases, J lost 4 bases, and 18 bases lay in between. The CDR3 bases are TGTGCCAGCAGGGAGTCGCAGACTGCGGGCTATGGCTACACCTTC. It encodes CASRESQTAGYGYTF.

This sequence joins TRBV20-1 and TRBJ2-7, with no clear D. Germline V gene sequence: CDR1 DFQATT, CDR2 SNEGSKA (reference sequence). Trimming took 3 bases from V and 0 from J, leaving 6 bases between them. The CDR3 spans 12 residues. The CDR3: CSASGVSYEQYF. In DNA, the CDR3 is TGCAGTGCTAGTGGCGTCTCCTACGAGCAGTACTTC.

V is TRBV28 and J is TRBJ1-5; 9 bases map to TRBD1. The ends lost 1 base at V and 2 bases at J; junction bases unmatched: 3. The germline CDR1 and CDR2 sequences are MDHEN and SYDVKM. The CDR3 spans 16 residues. The CDR3 region has the DNA TGTGCCAGCAGTTTATACACAGGGGGCGGCAATCAGCCCCAGCATTTT. Amino acids: CASSLYTGGGNQPQHF.

The V and J genes are TRBV28 and TRBJ1-4, with D possibly TRBD1 on 6 matching bases. Germline V gives CDR1 MDHEN, CDR2 SYDVKM. V was pared by 8 bases and J by 8 bases, with 21 bases between. The CDR3 runs to 15 residues. CDR3 in DNA: TGTGCCAGCTCCTTTTCGGGGGGCCATGGAGAAAAACTGTTTTTT. It translates to CASSFSGGHGEKLFF.